The 2 T cell receptor beta chains below were found in one sample sequenced in a study of Graves' ophthalmopathy and Graves' hyperthyroidism. The study amplified TCR beta CDR3 regions using RNA transcripts. HTBI primers primed a first-round RT-PCR, and a second-round multiplex PCR followed. One entry per CDR3 protein results from TCRdb running MiXCR on the multiplex PCR reads. This sample yields about 740,000 distinct CDR3 sequences, of which 40% are seen a single time; around 40% belongs to the top ten. The sequenced material came from peripheral blood. The receptors originated from an adult man with Graves' ophthalmopathy.

The chain has TRBV15 and TRBJ1-2, with unresolved D. Germline V gene lookup returns CDR1 LNHNV and CDR2 YYDKDF (reference sequence). The CDR3 has 12 residues. V was clipped by 1 base and J by 12 bases, with 12 bases between them. The CDR3 loop reads CATSRGVVGNTF. The CDR3, as DNA: TGTGCCACCAGCAGAGGGGTAGTCGGAAACACCTTC.

The genes are TRBV7-9 and TRBJ2-2; TRBD2 matches 11 bases. The CDR3 runs to 15 residues. The germline V gene encodes CDR1 SEHNR and CDR2 FQNEAQ (reference sequence). V was clipped by 5 bases and J by 7 bases; unmatched bases: 6. The CDR3 DNA reads TGTGCCAGCAGCGCCCTAGCGGGGGGCCTCGGGGAGCTGTTTTTT. Protein: CASSALAGGLGELFF.